This passage covers 30 T cell receptor beta chains from one sample sequenced in a study of tumor and adjacent non-tumor tissue in lung cancer. No cell sorting was done before RNA was extracted from the tissue. TCRbeta libraries were built with three rounds of nested PCR, modified from ARM-PCR. TCRdb redid the calling of the multiplex PCR reads with MiXCR, one entry per CDR3 protein. The sample gives 200,000 to 250,000 distinct CDR3 sequences, 60% to 85% of which show up once; about 23% is in the top ten. The sequenced material came from lung tumor tissue. Receptor source: a man aged 55 to 69 with non-small cell lung cancer.

A remark on this clonotype: At one of its ends the junction is not consistent with the germline gene, which may arise from a read error. The chain combines TRBV6-5 with TRBJ2-7; D may be TRBD2 (6 bases). This CDR3 is built from 15 residues. CDR1 is MNHEY, CDR2 SVGAGI, per germline. The CDR3: CASRAQLSEGYGQYF. DNA of the CDR3: TGTGCCAGCAGGGCTCAACTGTCGGAGGGCTACGGGCAGTACTTC.

The gene calls are TRBV11-3 and TRBJ1-6; 7 nucleotides align to TRBD1. J gave up 10 bases and V 5 bases, and 11 bases lay outside the gene matches. Germline CDR1 SGHNT, CDR2 YENEEA. The CDR3 is 15 amino acids. CDR3: CASSPRQGTTSPLHF. CDR3 bases: TGTGCCAGCAGCCCCAGACAGGGCACTACGTCACCCCTCCACTTT.

In regard to this clonotype: A single base separates this from a much larger clone, so it may be a read error. The chain recombines TRBV11-3 with TRBJ2-7, with D tentatively TRBD1 or TRBD2 (5 bases each). The CDR3 has 17 amino acids. Germline CDR1 and CDR2: SGHNT and YENEEA. The V end was cut by 0 bases, the J end by 2 bases, with 17 bases between. CDR3 loop: CASSLDGGFCGTYEQYF. The CDR3 region has the DNA TGTGCCAGCAGCTTAGATGGGGGATTTTGCGGAACCTACGAGCAGTACTTC.

With regard to this clonotype: At one end the junction does not follow the germline gene, possibly because of a read error. The chain combines TRBV20-1 with TRBJ2-1, with 7 bases lining up with TRBD1. Germline loops: CDR1 DFQATT, CDR2 SNEGSKA (reference sequence). The CDR3 consists of 15 residues. The CDR3 DNA sequence: TGCAGTACTAGAGATCCCCGGCCAGGGGGTAATGAGCAGTTCTTC. Translation: CSTRDPRPGGNEQFF.

As to this clonotype: This may be a read error, as it is one base from a much larger clone. The genes are TRBV4-3 and TRBJ2-7, with 7 bases lining up with TRBD1. This CDR3 region has 16 residues. The germline CDR1 and CDR2 sequences are LGHNA and YSLEER. CDR3 loop: CTSSQDLKGATYEQYF. DNA of the CDR3: TGCACCAGCAGCCAAGATCTTAAGGGGGCCACCTACGAGCAGTACTTC.

This sequence joins TRBV12-3 or TRBV12-4 and TRBJ2-1, with no clear D. Trimming shortened V by 11 bases and J by 5 bases, and 13 bases separated the two germline ends. This CDR3 is built from 12 residues. CDR3 loop: CACKRQDNEQFF. Written as DNA, the CDR3 is TGTGCCTGCAAGAGGCAGGACAATGAGCAGTTCTTC.

Comments on this clonotype: This may stem from a read error, because a much larger clone lies one nucleotide away. The V gene is TRBV6-6, the J gene TRBJ1-5; D uncertain. The CDR3 is made up of 13 amino acids. CDR1 MNHNY and CDR2 SVGAGI come from the germline V gene (reference sequence). Trimming pared 7 bases from V and 4 bases from J, leaving 11 bases between. In nucleotides, the CDR3 is TGTGCCAGCATCCAAAACGAGAATCAGCCCCAGCATTTT. It specifies CASIQNENQPQHF.

As for this clonotype: A clone one base away is much larger, so this may be a read error. This rearrangement joins TRBV28 to TRBJ1-5; TRBD1 aligns across 9 bases. Germline CDR1 and CDR2: MDHEN and SYDVKM. This CDR3 is 16 amino acids long. The CDR3 loop reads CACSSPGQGNNQPQHF. The CDR3 DNA follows: TGTGCCTGCAGTTCCCCGGGACAGGGAAACAATCAGCCCCAGCATTTT.

Points on this clonotype: This may be a read error, as it is one base from a much larger clone. This chain connects TRBV28 to TRBJ2-7, with 7 bases that match TRBD1. Looked up from germline, CDR1 is MDHEN and CDR2 is SYDVKM. CDR3 length: 14 residues. The CDR3 here is CVSTSPGTVYEQYF. DNA of the CDR3: TGTGTCAGCACCTCGCCAGGGACAGTCTACGAGCAGTACTTC.

Of note for this clonotype: The junction differs from germline at one of its ends, possibly a read error. The rearrangement links TRBV11-1 to TRBJ2-1; D is unclear. Germline CDR1 SGHAT, CDR2 FQDESV (reference sequence). The CDR3 sequence is 13 residues long. The CDR3 DNA reads TGTGCCAGCAGCTTAGGGCGCTACAATGAGCACTTCTTC. Its protein product is CASSLGRYNEHFF.

As concerns this clonotype: Being one base from a much bigger clone, this may be a read error. The gene calls are TRBV20-1 and TRBJ2-1, with 7 bases that match TRBD2. CDR1 is DFQATT, CDR2 SNEGSKA, per germline (reference sequence). This CDR3 spans 13 amino acids. DNA of the CDR3: TGCAGTGCTAGAGAGCGGGAGTACAATGGGCAGTTCTTC. Translated, it gives CSAREREYNGQFF.

A note on this clonotype: A read error may be the cause here, since a much bigger clone is one base away. The chain carries TRBV20-1 and TRBJ2-5, with TRBD1 as a possible D gene (5 bases). Trimming removed 0 bases at V and 3 bases at J, with 8 bases between. The CDR3 has 13 amino acids. Germline assignment: CDR1 DFQATT and CDR2 SNEGSKA (reference sequence). CDR3 region: CSAREAGKETQYF. The CDR3 DNA reads TGCAGTGCTAGAGAGGCAGGGAAAGAGACCCAGTACTTC.

This clonotype was seen a handful of times. V usage is TRBV4-1 and J usage is TRBJ1-5; possibly TRBD1 for D (6 bases). From germline, CDR1 is MGHRA and CDR2 YSYEKL. This CDR3 contains 15 residues. V gave up 0 bases and J gave up 9 bases, with 15 bases separating them. CDR3 amino acids: CASSQDLTGSGPQHF. DNA for the CDR3: TGCGCCAGCAGCCAAGATCTTACAGGGAGTGGGCCCCAGCATTTT.

This clonotype was counted ten times or more. This rearrangement joins TRBV20-1 to TRBJ1-2, with 9 bases matching TRBD1. Germline loops: CDR1 DFQATT, CDR2 SNEGSKA (reference sequence). The CDR3 is 16 residues long. V lost 1 base, J lost 4 bases, and 10 bases stayed unmatched. CDR3 residues: CSARGVLPGQGYGYTF. The CDR3 DNA follows: TGCAGTGCTAGAGGGGTTCTGCCGGGACAGGGCTATGGCTACACCTTC.

Only one count was recorded for this clonotype. A much bigger clone sits one base away, suggesting this may be a read error. For the CDR3, the DNA is TGCAGCGTTGAAGTTCTGACGGGGGCAAATGAGCAGTCCTTC. Translated: CSVEVLTGANEQSF. The chain joins TRBV29-1 to TRBJ2-1; either TRBD1 or TRBD2 may fit D (6 bases each). CDR3 length: 14 residues. Per the germline V gene, CDR1 is SQVTM and CDR2 is ANQGSEA.

Worth noting for this clonotype: This likely comes from a read error, as the CDR3 has no conserved phenylalanine or tryptophan at its end. The chain recombines TRBV6-1 with TRBJ2-1; 12 bases map to TRBD2. Per germline, CDR1 MNHNS and CDR2 SASEGT. This CDR3 region has 14 residues. CDR3 sequence (DNA): TGTGACAGCTGGACTAGCGGGGCGCACAATGAGCAGTTCCTC. As protein: CDSWTSGAHNEQFL.

This chain links TRBV19 with TRBJ2-1; D gene unclear. The CDR3 runs 15 residues. Trimming cost V 7 bases and J 7 bases, with 20 bases left between them. Germline V gene sequence: CDR1 LNHDA, CDR2 SQIVND (reference sequence). CDR3: CASTTVSERVNEQFF. CDR3 bases: TGTGCCAGTACTACCGTGAGTGAGAGAGTTAATGAGCAGTTCTTC. Full variable domain (rest looked up from reference TRBV19 and TRBJ2-1): DGGITQSPKYLFRKEGQNVTLSCEQNLNHDAMYWYRQDPGQGLRLIYYSQIVNDFQKGDIAEGYSVSREKKESFPLTVTSAQKNPTAFYLCASTTVSERVNEQFFGPGTRLTVL.

Turning to this clonotype: An end of the junction differs from the germline gene, which may be a read error. The rearrangement uses TRBV24-1 and TRBJ1-6, with TRBD1 matching over 10 bases. The CDR3 loop spans 16 amino acids. Germline values: CDR1 KGHDR, CDR2 SFDVKD. The CDR3 DNA reads TGTGCCACCAGTGATTCGGGACAGGGGTATAATTCACCCTTCCACTTT. Amino acid sequence: CATSDSGQGYNSPFHF.

This clonotype was found many times. V usage is TRBV4-2 and J usage is TRBJ2-4, with TRBD2 matching over 7 bases. The CDR3 sequence is 15 residues long. J was trimmed by 6 bases and V by 1 base; bases with no gene match: 6. Per the germline V gene, CDR1 is LGHNA and CDR2 is YNFKEQ. The CDR3, as DNA: TGTGCCAGCAGCCAAGTCGTTAGCGGGTTAAACATTCAGTACTTC. Its protein product is CASSQVVSGLNIQYF.

This clonotype has a single count. A much larger clone lies a single base off, so this may be a read error. The gene calls are TRBV20-1 and TRBJ2-3; 8 bases are shared with TRBD2. CDR3 length: 14 residues. Germline V gene data show CDR1 as DFQATT and CDR2 as SNEGSKA (reference sequence). CDR3 region: CSAKAPAGVDMQYF. In DNA form, the CDR3 reads TGCAGTGCTAAGGCCCCAGCGGGAGTTGATATGCAGTATTTT.

V gene TRBV12-3 or TRBV12-4 combines with J gene TRBJ1-2; maybe TRBD1 (6 bases). Trimming removed 5 bases from V and 7 bases from J, with 17 bases in between. This CDR3 has 14 residues. The CDR3 here is CASSLPGAYGGYTF. CDR3 DNA sequence: TGTGCCAGCAGTCTGCCAGGGGCGTATGGTGGCTACACCTTC.

Details on this clonotype: A much larger clone is a single base away; this may be a read error. The chain employs TRBV6-1 and TRBJ1-1, with D perhaps TRBD1 (6 bases). Germline assignment: CDR1 MNHNS and CDR2 SASEGT. CDR3 length: 13 residues. As DNA, the CDR3 is TGTGCCAGCAGTGAAGGAGGACAGAGTGAAGTTTTCTTT. It is translated as CASSEGGQSEVFF.

A note on this clonotype: Germline is not matched at one junction end, which may reflect a read error. The V gene is TRBV4-2, the J gene TRBJ2-7; tentative D call: TRBD1 (6 bases). This CDR3 is built from 15 residues. CDR1 and CDR2 from the germline V gene are LGHNA and YNFKEQ. In nucleotides, the CDR3 is TGTGCCAGCGGCCAAGATTGGGACACATTCTACGAGCAGTACTTC. Its protein product is CASGQDWDTFYEQYF.

Note on this clonotype: This may come from a read error, since a much larger clone is one base off. The chain couples TRBV4-3 to TRBJ1-3; tentatively, D is TRBD1 (5 bases). The CDR3 is 15 amino acids. From germline, CDR1 is LGHNA and CDR2 YSLEER. CDR3 amino acids: CASSQDRGTGSTIYF. The CDR3 nucleotides read TGCGCCAGCAGCCAAGATCGGGGGACGGGAAGCACCATATATTTT.

About this clonotype itself: This clone may be a read error of a much larger clone one base away. This sequence joins TRBV6-2 or TRBV6-3 and TRBJ2-1; 9 bases are a match to TRBD2. The germline V gene has CDR1 MNHEY and CDR2 SVGEGT. The CDR3 is 15 residues long. V lost 10 bases to trimming and J lost 3 bases; unmatched junction nucleotides: 10. This chain's CDR3 is CANTHSGRRYNEQFF. The CDR3 coding sequence is TGTGCCAACACCCATAGCGGGAGACGCTACAATGAGCAGTTCTTC.

This rearrangement joins TRBV5-1 to TRBJ1-2, with D possibly TRBD1 on 6 matching bases. The CDR3 consists of 15 residues. V dropped 1 base and J dropped 8 bases, with 18 bases sitting between them. CDR1 and CDR2 from the germline V gene are SGHRS and YFSETQ. CDR3 bases: TGCGCCAGCAGCTTGAGGGGACACCATTCGGGGGGCTACACCTTC. Its protein product is CASSLRGHHSGGYTF.

With regard to this clonotype: This may come from a read error, since a much larger clone is one base off. CDR3 protein: CASSWETSTGELFF. CDR3 bases: TGTGCCAGCAGTTGGGAAACTTCCACCGGGGAGCTGTTTTTT. The rearrangement links TRBV6-2 or TRBV6-3 to TRBJ2-2, with D hard to call. With 4 bases removed from V and 4 bases from J, the gap between germline ends came to 10 bases. Germline CDR1 is MNHEY and CDR2 is SVGEGT. This CDR3 region has 14 residues.

Ten or more counts support this clonotype. The V and J genes are TRBV5-4 and TRBJ1-2, with D possibly being TRBD1 (5 bases). The germline CDR1 and CDR2 sequences are SGHNT and YYREEE (reference sequence). Trimming removed 3 bases at V and 4 bases at J, with 10 bases between. The CDR3 has 13 residues. Here the CDR3 DNA reads TGTGCCAGCAGCTCTGACGGGGCCTATGGCTACACCTTC. This codes for CASSSDGAYGYTF.

Remarks on this clonotype: One end of the junction fails to match germline, which may point to a read error. The V call is TRBV11-3, the J call TRBJ2-5, with unresolved D. The CDR3 spans 12 residues. CDR1 and CDR2 (germline): SGHNT, YENEEA. The CDR3: CASSFLQETQYF. Here the CDR3 DNA reads TGTGCCAGTAGCTTCCTCCAAGAGACCCAGTACTTC.

As concerns this clonotype: As the CDR3 is not closed by the conserved phenylalanine or tryptophan, this likely results from a read error. The gene calls are TRBV6-6 and TRBJ2-7, with D unclear. The CDR3 loop spans 12 amino acids. Germline CDR1 MNHNY, CDR2 SVGAGI (reference sequence). DNA of the CDR3: TGTACCAGCCAGGAAGGCTCCTACGAGCAGTACTAC. It is translated as CTSQEGSYEQYY.